This T cell receptor beta chain emerged from a study of blood T cells in healthy people across ages. A second PCR, run for roughly 7 to 12 cycles, used a sample-barcoded 5' primer plus a J-beta primer mix. Each cDNA molecule was tagged by a template-switch adaptor with 12 random nucleotides. TCRdb independently ran MiXCR on the 5' RACE reads; one entry per CDR3 protein. Of approximately 680,000 distinct CDR3 sequences in the sample, less than 40% are singletons; the top ten hold approximately 15%. Germline V gene lookup returns CDR1 SGHTA and CDR2 FQGTGA. There are 16 residues in the CDR3. The trim removed 5 bases at V and 7 bases at J, leaving 9 bases unmatched.

The chain combines TRBV7-3 with TRBJ1-4; 11 bases match TRBD1. Sequencing used blood. This clonotype originated in a woman older than 75 in good health. Here the CDR3 reads CASSPGQGAEGEKLFF. CDR3 nucleotide sequence: TGTGCCAGCAGCCCTGGACAGGGGGCCGAGGGTGAAAAACTGTTTTTT.